Listed here is a single T cell receptor (beta chain). The antigen is undetermined. This entry comes from a study of T cell responses to AZD1222 COVID-19 vaccine. General study points: Vaccine-related CD4 TCRs covered spike, predominating at 160-218 and 743-854.

Profiling relied on immunoSEQ multiplex PCR, and the TCRdb table lists in-frame clones only, not all of them. The sample lists some 140,000 clones, more than 90% seen once, with 2.5% to 3.5% in the top ten. V shed 4 bases and J shed 0 bases, with 16 bases lying between them. The CDR3 totals 16 residues. Germline V gene lookup returns CDR1 MDHEN and CDR2 SYDVKM. The chain is built from TRBV28 and TRBJ2-7, with D perhaps being TRBD1 or TRBD2 (5 bases each). Specimen: peripheral blood, collected on day 0 of AZD1222 vaccination. This sequence originates from an adult in good health. The CDR3 sequence: CASSSTGLASSYEQYF. The CDR3 bases are TGTGCCAGCAGTTCAACAGGACTCGCCAGCTCCTACGAGCAGTACTTC.